Each of the 30 T cell receptor beta chains below was sequenced from the same sample in a study of T cells in Graves' hyperthyroidism and ophthalmopathy. Amplified regions were TCR beta CDR3 sequences from RNA transcripts. The TCR CDR3 was amplified in a first-round RT-PCR using the HTBI primer set. MiXCR, run by TCRdb on the multiplex PCR reads, gives a single entry per CDR3 protein. This sample has approximately 600,000 distinct CDR3 sequences, with around 21% found just once. Sequencing was carried out using blood. The receptors were sampled from a man in his thirties or forties with Graves' ophthalmopathy.

The chain links TRBV28 to TRBJ2-7, with D perhaps given as TRBD1 or TRBD2 (5 bases each). CDR1 MDHEN and CDR2 SYDVKM come from the germline V gene. The V end was cut by 6 bases, the J end by 4 bases, with 7 bases between. The CDR3 consists of 11 residues. CDR3 sequence (DNA): TGTGCCAGCAGGGGACGTTACGAGCAGTACTTC. As protein: CASRGRYEQYF.

This clonotype was counted a few times. The rearrangement links TRBV7-8 to TRBJ2-2, with TRBD2 matching over 12 bases. There are 18 residues in the CDR3. Germline V lookup: CDR1 SGHVS, CDR2 FQNEAQ. Germline trimming cut 5 bases from V and 7 bases from J; bases unmatched to any gene: 14. CDR3 DNA: TGTGCCAGCAGCAACGATAAAGGACTAGCGGGAAGGGGCGGGGAGCTGTTTTTT. Translating it yields CASSNDKGLAGRGGELFF.

A single count supports this clonotype. V gene TRBV6-1 combines with J gene TRBJ1-5; D may be TRBD1 (5 bases). Germline V CDR1 and CDR2: MNHNS, SASEGT. The CDR3 loop spans 15 amino acids. Trimming took off 7 bases at V and 5 bases at J, with 18 bases between the two ends. The CDR3 DNA follows: TGTGCCAGCACCCTGGAGAGCCGGGGCCATCAGCCCCAGCATTTT. It encodes CASTLESRGHQPQHF.

In this sample, this clonotype turned up a few times. The chain carries TRBV28 and TRBJ1-2; 9 bases are shared with TRBD1. The V and J ends lost 5 bases and 3 bases, in that order; junction bases with no gene match: 7. The CDR3 spans 15 residues. The germline V gene has CDR1 MDHEN and CDR2 SYDVKM. CDR3 DNA sequence: TGTGCCAGCAGTACCTACAGGGGGCCGCACTATGGCTACACCTTC. Its protein product is CASSTYRGPHYGYTF.

The V gene is TRBV6-2 or TRBV6-3, the J gene TRBJ1-6; TRBD1 agrees at 12 bases. The germline V gene encodes CDR1 MNHEY and CDR2 SVGEGT. This CDR3 contains 15 residues. V shed 1 base and J 9 bases; nucleotides not matched to a gene: 1. CDR3 in amino acids: CASSYLGQGASPLHF. DNA of the CDR3: TGTGCCAGCAGTTACTTGGGACAGGGGGCTTCACCCCTCCACTTT.

The chain links TRBV5-1 to TRBJ1-6; 9 positions match TRBD1. The V gene's germline CDR1 is SGHRS and CDR2 YFSETQ. This CDR3 spans 16 amino acids. Trimming removed 4 bases from V and 10 bases from J; junction bases left unmatched: 12. This CDR3 is CASSNPSTGGRSPLHF. CDR3 nucleotides: TGCGCCAGCAGCAACCCTTCGACAGGGGGAAGATCACCCCTCCACTTT.

The V and J genes are TRBV6-1 and TRBJ1-1; D not certain. The CDR3 loop spans 14 amino acids. V lost 6 bases, J lost 0 bases, and 11 bases lay in between. Looked up from germline, CDR1 is MNHNS and CDR2 is SASEGT. CDR3 DNA sequence: TGTGCCAGCAGACTGACGGATATGAACACTGAAGCTTTCTTT. This gives the protein CASRLTDMNTEAFF.

This clonotype has a count of ten or more. V is TRBV28 and J is TRBJ2-7, with a tentative D call TRBD2 (5 bases). The CDR3 consists of 18 residues. Trimming stripped 3 bases from V and 3 bases from J, with 24 bases between. CDR1 and CDR2 (germline): MDHEN, SYDVKM. CDR3 sequence reads: CASSLTRRSQRANYEQYF. The CDR3 DNA reads as TGTGCCAGCAGTTTGACACGTCGGTCCCAGAGGGCAAACTACGAGCAGTACTTC. Variable domain in full (rest from reference TRBV28 and TRBJ2-7): DVKVTQSSRYLVKRTGEKVFLECVQDMDHENMFWYRQDPGLGLRLIYFSYDVKMKEKGDIPEGYSVSREKKERFSLILESASTNQTSMYLCASSLTRRSQRANYEQYFGPGTRLTVT.

This clonotype was seen only a few times. The chain couples TRBV6-2 or TRBV6-3 to TRBJ2-3; no clear D gene. The CDR3 runs 15 residues. V was trimmed by 2 bases and J by 0 bases, leaving 9 bases between them. Germline CDR1 and CDR2: MNHEY and SVGEGT. The DNA of the CDR3 is TGTGCCAGCAGTTACGAGATTGCAAGCACAGATACGCAGTATTTT. The encoded protein is CASSYEIASTDTQYF.

The chain is built from TRBV11-3 and TRBJ2-1; D is possibly TRBD1 (6 bases). This CDR3 contains 13 residues. Between the trimmed V and J ends, which lost 6 bases and 3 bases, there was a span of 9 bases. Germline CDR1 SGHNT, CDR2 YENEEA. The CDR3 sequence is CASSRDIYNEQFF. Written as DNA, the CDR3 is TGTGCCAGCAGTCGGGACATCTACAATGAGCAGTTCTTC.

CDR3 sequence (DNA): TGCGCCAGCAGCCGGACAGGGGCAGAGACCCAGTACTTC. It codes for CASSRTGAETQYF. The chain carries TRBV5-1 and TRBJ2-5; 9 bases map to TRBD1. Germline-derived CDR1 and CDR2 are SGHRS and YFSETQ. Unmatched junction bases numbered 2, after V lost 4 bases and J lost 4 bases. CDR3 length: 13 residues.

This clonotype was counted only a few times. J is TRBJ2-1 and V is TRBV7-9; tentatively, D is TRBD1 (5 bases). V was shortened by 7 bases and J by 5 bases, with 15 bases between the two germline ends. There are 14 residues in the CDR3. Per the germline V gene, CDR1 is SEHNR and CDR2 is FQNEAQ (reference sequence). The CDR3: CASNDWGRNNEQFF. Here the CDR3 DNA reads TGTGCCAGCAACGACTGGGGCAGGAACAATGAGCAGTTCTTC.

V and J are TRBV9 and TRBJ2-2, with 7 bases aligning to TRBD2. Germline assignment: CDR1 SGDLS and CDR2 YYNGEE. The trim removed 0 bases at V and 4 bases at J, leaving 6 bases unmatched. The CDR3 is made up of 16 amino acids. In DNA form, the CDR3 reads TGTGCCAGCAGCGTAGAGGGCGGGAGTTCCACCGGGGAGCTGTTTTTT. Encoded protein: CASSVEGGSSTGELFF.

In its sample, this clonotype was seen many times. This chain connects TRBV12-3 or TRBV12-4 to TRBJ2-1, with D tentatively TRBD1 (5 bases). V lost 4 bases to trimming and J lost 4 bases, with 17 bases between them. The CDR3 length is 16 residues. The CDR3 DNA follows: TGTGCCAGCAGTTGGAAACAGGAATACTATTACAATGAGCAGTTCTTC. This translates into CASSWKQEYYYNEQFF.

The chain links TRBV4-1 to TRBJ2-5; the match to TRBD1 covers 7 bases. This CDR3 contains 16 residues. Germline lookup yields CDR1 MGHRA and CDR2 YSYEKL. V shed 2 bases and J 1 base; nucleotides not matched to a gene: 7. The CDR3 sequence is CASSQWTGELQETQYF. In nucleotides, the CDR3 is TGCGCCAGCAGCCAATGGACAGGCGAGCTCCAAGAGACCCAGTACTTC.

This clonotype was counted a few times. CDR3 bases: TGTGCCAGCACATCGAGCGGTTCCTACAATGAGCAGTTCTTC. The encoded protein is CASTSSGSYNEQFF. The chain uses TRBV27 and TRBJ2-1; TRBD2 is a possible D gene (5 bases). The V end lost 7 bases, the J end lost 1 base, and 11 bases lay between the germline ends. There are 14 residues in the CDR3. CDR1 is MNHEY and CDR2 is SMNVEV in the germline V gene (reference sequence).

This chain uses TRBV7-6 with TRBJ1-5, with D hard to call. Trimming pared 4 bases from V and 3 bases from J, leaving 10 bases between. The CDR3 is 14 residues long. Germline lookup yields CDR1 SGHVS and CDR2 FNYEAQ. CDR3 nucleotides: TGTGCCAGCAGCTCCGGACTGGTCAATCAGCCCCAGCATTTT. Amino acids: CASSSGLVNQPQHF.

This clonotype was recorded a few times. This rearrangement joins TRBV28 to TRBJ2-6, with D perhaps TRBD1 (6 bases). V was shortened by 1 base and J by 2 bases, with 12 bases between the two germline ends. The CDR3 has 17 residues. CDR1 MDHEN and CDR2 SYDVKM come from the germline V gene. In DNA, the CDR3 is TGTGCCAGCAGTTTATCCCCGGGACAACCTGGGGCCAACGTCCTGACTTTC. Its translation is CASSLSPGQPGANVLTF. The full variable domain, in which reference TRBV28 and TRBJ2-6 provide the parts outside the CDR3, is DVKVTQSSRYLVKRTGEKVFLECVQDMDHENMFWYRQDPGLGLRLIYFSYDVKMKEKGDIPEGYSVSREKKERFSLILESASTNQTSMYLCASSLSPGQPGANVLTFGAGSRLTVL.

Points on this clonotype: This may be a read error, as it is one base from a much larger clone. CDR3 sequence: CASSSRRVNTEAFF. In nucleotides, the CDR3 is TGTGCCAGCAGCTCCCGACGGGTGAACACTGAAGCTTTCTTT. The chain combines TRBV5-8 with TRBJ1-1; D is undetermined. V lost 3 bases to trimming and J lost 0 bases, with 9 bases between them. Germline assignment: CDR1 SGHTS and CDR2 YDEGEE. This CDR3 contains 14 residues.

The chain uses TRBV7-3 and TRBJ2-7; 8 bases agree with TRBD2. Germline values: CDR1 SGHTA, CDR2 FQGTGA. CDR3 length: 15 residues. Germline trimming cut 2 bases from V and 4 bases from J; bases unmatched to any gene: 7. The CDR3 nucleotides read TGTGCCAGCAGCTTATTTAAGCGGGAGTTTTACGAGCAGTACTTC. Amino acids: CASSLFKREFYEQYF. The full variable domain, with the rest looked up from reference TRBV7-3 and TRBJ2-7, is GAGVSQTPSNKVTEKGKYVELRCDPISGHTALYWYRQSLGQGPEFLIYFQGTGAADDSGLPNDRFFAVRPEGSVSTLKIQRTERGDSAVYLCASSLFKREFYEQYFGPGTRLTVT.

The V call is TRBV6-1, the J call TRBJ1-2, with 7 nucleotides matching TRBD1. V shed 11 bases and J 5 bases; nucleotides not matched to a gene: 5. Germline CDR1 and CDR2: MNHNS and SASEGT. This CDR3 has 11 amino acids. The CDR3 DNA is TGTGCCTGCTCAGGGGGGTATGGCTACACCTTC. It translates to CACSGGYGYTF.

In this sample, this clonotype turned up many times. The chain links TRBV28 to TRBJ2-7; 8 nucleotides line up with TRBD1. Germline trimming cut 9 bases from V and 3 bases from J; bases unmatched to any gene: 7. Germline CDR1 is MDHEN and CDR2 is SYDVKM. This CDR3 contains 13 residues. The CDR3: CASESGQGYEQYF. In nucleotides, the CDR3 is TGTGCCAGTGAGAGTGGACAGGGCTACGAGCAGTACTTC.

This chain uses TRBV5-1 with TRBJ1-1; TRBD1 matches at 12 bases. There are 18 residues in the CDR3. V trimming: 3 bases; J trimming: 4 bases; junction bases outside the gene matches: 13. Germline loops: CDR1 SGHRS, CDR2 YFSETQ. CDR3 sequence reads: CASSYQVGQGALVTEAFF. CDR3 nucleotide sequence: TGCGCCAGCAGCTACCAAGTGGGACAGGGGGCGTTGGTCACTGAAGCTTTCTTT. Filled out from reference TRBV5-1 and TRBJ1-1, the complete variable domain reads KAGVTQTPRYLIKTRGQQVTLSCSPISGHRSVSWYQQTPGQGLQFLFEYFSETQRNKGNFPGRFSGRQFSNSRSEMNVSTLELGDSALYLCASSYQVGQGALVTEAFFGQGTRLTVV.

This clonotype was detected only a few times. The gene calls are TRBV7-8 and TRBJ2-1; tentatively, D is TRBD1 (6 bases). V lost 5 bases and J lost 4, with 18 bases in between. CDR3 length: 16 amino acids. Germline CDR1 reads SGHVS; CDR2 reads FQNEAQ. The CDR3 bases are TGTGCCAGCAGCCCCCATTTGGACAGATTATACAATGAGCAGTTCTTC. Protein product: CASSPHLDRLYNEQFF.

This clonotype was seen a handful of times. J is TRBJ1-1 and V is TRBV10-3; TRBD1 matches 8 bases. CDR3 length: 15 amino acids. The germline V gene has CDR1 ENHRY and CDR2 SYGVKD. Trimming took 6 bases from V and 2 from J; bases not matched to a gene: 8. The CDR3 here is CAIRMGQAVNTEAFF. DNA of the CDR3: TGTGCCATCAGGATGGGACAGGCCGTTAACACTGAAGCTTTCTTT.

The CDR3 DNA reads as TGTGCCAGCAGTTCCCGGGACAGAAACACCGGGGAGCTGTTTTTT. This codes for CASSSRDRNTGELFF. J is TRBJ2-2 and V is TRBV28; 7 bases agree with TRBD1. Losses at the gene ends were 4 bases for V and 2 bases for J; bases not matched to a gene: 4. CDR1 MDHEN and CDR2 SYDVKM come from the germline V gene. The CDR3 contains 15 residues. Based on the CDR3 plus reference TRBV28 and TRBJ2-2, the full variable domain is DVKVTQSSRYLVKRTGEKVFLECVQDMDHENMFWYRQDPGLGLRLIYFSYDVKMKEKGDIPEGYSVSREKKERFSLILESASTNQTSMYLCASSSRDRNTGELFFGEGSRLTVL.

This clonotype has at least ten counts. The chain recombines TRBV13 with TRBJ2-3; 13 bases align to TRBD2. CDR1 is PRHDT, CDR2 FYEKMQ, per germline (reference sequence). The CDR3 sequence is 16 residues long. V lost 4 bases to trimming and J lost 3 bases; unmatched junction nucleotides: 4. In nucleotides, the CDR3 is TGTGCCAGCAGCTCAAAGGGACTAGCGGGAACAGATACGCAGTATTTT. Translated, it gives CASSSKGLAGTDTQYF. The full variable domain, with the rest looked up from reference TRBV13 and TRBJ2-3, is AAGVIQSPRHLIKEKRETATLKCYPIPRHDTVYWYQQGPGQDPQFLISFYEKMQSDKGSIPDRFSAQQFSDYHSELNMSSLELGDSALYFCASSSKGLAGTDTQYFGPGTRLTVL.

The V call is TRBV6-1, the J call TRBJ2-7; the match to TRBD1 covers 10 bases. CDR3 length: 15 residues. Germline assignment: CDR1 MNHNS and CDR2 SASEGT. The trim removed 3 bases at V and 2 bases at J, leaving 4 bases unmatched. DNA of the CDR3: TGTGCCAGCAGTGATGGGGACAGGGGTACCTACGAGCAGTACTTC. Translation gives CASSDGDRGTYEQYF.

This clonotype was detected only a few times. The V and J genes are TRBV15 and TRBJ1-5; unclear D gene. V gave up 1 base and J gave up 6 bases, with 16 bases separating them. Germline lookup yields CDR1 LNHNV and CDR2 YYDKDF (reference sequence). The CDR3 has 16 amino acids. The CDR3 sequence: CATSRGPVGLGQPQHF. The CDR3 nucleotides read TGTGCCACCAGCAGAGGGCCGGTGGGGTTAGGTCAGCCCCAGCATTTT. Using reference TRBV15 and TRBJ1-5 for the parts outside the CDR3, the full variable domain is DAMVIQNPRYQVTQFGKPVTLSCSQTLNHNVMYWYQQKSSQAPKLLFHYYDKDFNNEADTPDNFQSRRPNTSFCFLDIRSPGLGDTAMYLCATSRGPVGLGQPQHFGDGTRLSIL.

In its sample, this clonotype was seen a few times. The chain carries TRBV5-4 and TRBJ1-1, with a weak D call TRBD1 (5 bases). CDR1 SGHNT and CDR2 YYREEE come from the germline V gene (reference sequence). The CDR3 runs to 14 residues. V lost 1 base to trimming and J lost 7 bases, with 14 bases between them. The CDR3 is CASSLRQLSDEAFF. The CDR3 nucleotides read TGTGCCAGCAGCTTGAGACAGCTCTCGGATGAAGCTTTCTTT.